Listed here are 27 T cell receptor beta chains from one sample, sequenced in a study of PD-L1 blockade in urothelial cancer. Sequencing used immunoSEQ multiplex PCR; TCRdb keeps in-frame clones, though not all of them. The sample has 33,000 or so clones, about four fifths seen once. Stated time point: pretreatment peripheral blood. The sample was PBMCs, taken around atezolizumab (anti-PD-L1) treatment. The receptors here all came from a man aged 60-69 years with urothelial cancer.

The rearrangement links TRBV7-2 to TRBJ2-1, with 7 bases identical to TRBD1. This CDR3 is 15 amino acids long. Germline-derived CDR1 and CDR2 are SGHTA and FQGNSA. V lost 1 base, J lost 5 bases, and 5 bases stayed unmatched. The CDR3 loop is CASSLDLTGDNEQFF. DNA of the CDR3: TGTGCCAGCAGCTTAGACCTTACAGGGGACAATGAGCAGTTCTTC.

V gene TRBV6-1 combines with J gene TRBJ2-5; maybe TRBD1 (6 bases). Germline V gene data show CDR1 as MNHNS and CDR2 as SASEGT. Trimming removed 6 bases at V and 5 bases at J, with 13 bases between. The CDR3 consists of 13 residues. The CDR3 loop reads CASRDSHAETQYF. The CDR3, as DNA: TGTGCCAGCAGGGACAGTCATGCCGAGACCCAGTACTTC.

The rearrangement uses TRBV9 and TRBJ1-4; TRBD1 aligns across 7 bases. Germline V gene lookup returns CDR1 SGDLS and CDR2 YYNGEE. J lost 1 base, V lost 0 bases, and 6 bases had no gene match. This CDR3 comprises 17 residues. DNA for the CDR3: TGTGCCAGCAGCGTAGGAGGGGGCGCAGGAACTAATGAAAAACTGTTTTTT. Translation: CASSVGGGAGTNEKLFF.

The chain employs TRBV4-1 and TRBJ1-1; D is ambiguous. With 1 base removed from V and 1 base from J, the gap between germline ends came to 7 bases. This CDR3 comprises 14 residues. Germline CDR1 reads MGHRA; CDR2 reads YSYEKL. The DNA for the CDR3 is TGCGCCAGCAGCCAAGGCCACACGAACACTGAAGCTTTCTTT. Protein: CASSQGHTNTEAFF.

The chain combines TRBV27 with TRBJ1-2; 9 nucleotides line up with TRBD1. CDR1 and CDR2 from the germline V gene are MNHEY and SMNVEV (reference sequence). This CDR3 has 15 amino acids. The J segment lost 4 bases and the V segment lost 5 bases, leaving 8 bases of the junction unmatched. This chain's CDR3 is CASSERTGVVYGYTF. In nucleotides, the CDR3 is TGTGCCAGCAGTGAAAGGACAGGGGTTGTCTATGGCTACACCTTC.

This clone came up a few times. The chain links TRBV10-3 to TRBJ1-3; TRBD1 might be the D (5 bases). The ends were cut back, 7 bases at V and 0 bases at J, with 7 bases in the middle. CDR3 length: 13 residues. Germline V gives CDR1 ENHRY, CDR2 SYGVKD. The CDR3 DNA is TGTGCCATCACCGACAGCTCTGGAAACACCATATATTTT. This codes for CAITDSSGNTIYF.

This chain links TRBV7-2 with TRBJ2-7, with 7 bases that match TRBD1. CDR3 size: 16 residues. CDR1 and CDR2 (germline): SGHTA, FQGNSA. Trimming at V came to 1 base and at J to 0 bases, leaving 6 bases not matched to a gene. The CDR3 DNA sequence: TGTGCCAGCAGCTTAGAGGGGGCGGTCAGCTCCTACGAGCAGTACTTC. Translating gives CASSLEGAVSSYEQYF.

In its sample, this clone was seen a few times. The chain uses TRBV25-1 and TRBJ1-4; D remains unclear. V lost 3 bases and J 6 bases, leaving 11 bases between the germline ends. CDR1 is MGHDK and CDR2 is SYGVNS in the germline V gene. The length of the CDR3 is 14 residues. The CDR3 sequence is CASSEEGGDEKLFF. The CDR3, as DNA: TGTGCCAGCAGTGAGGAGGGTGGTGATGAAAAACTGTTTTTT.

This sequence joins TRBV5-1 and TRBJ2-1; 9 bases agree with TRBD2. The CDR3 runs to 13 residues. Trimming at V came to 5 bases and at J to 8 bases, leaving 5 bases not matched to a gene. Germline V gene sequence: CDR1 SGHRS, CDR2 YFSETQ. CDR3 in amino acids: CASRSGGPDEQFF. In DNA form, the CDR3 reads TGCGCCAGCAGAAGCGGGGGGCCAGATGAGCAGTTCTTC.

The chain links TRBV7-9 to TRBJ2-1; D might be TRBD2 (5 bases). Between the trimmed V and J ends, which lost 3 bases and 4 bases, there was a span of 22 bases. Germline-derived CDR1 and CDR2 are SEHNR and FQNEAQ (reference sequence). This CDR3 comprises 18 residues. The CDR3 reads CASSLPVLSGVEYNEQFF. CDR3 bases: TGTGCCAGCAGCTTGCCCGTATTATCCGGGGTGGAGTACAATGAGCAGTTCTTC.

This chain uses TRBV6-6 with TRBJ2-4, with D tentatively TRBD1 (5 bases). Germline V gives CDR1 MNHNY, CDR2 SVGAGI (reference sequence). The CDR3 has 12 amino acids. The germline V and J ends were trimmed by 2 bases and 11 bases, with 10 bases remaining between them. The CDR3, as DNA: TGTGCCAGCAGTTACACGACAGAGCTTCAGTACTTC. Its protein is CASSYTTELQYF.

The chain combines TRBV30 with TRBJ2-5; 12 nucleotides align to TRBD2. This CDR3 has 17 amino acids. The J segment lost 2 bases and the V segment lost 3 bases, leaving 10 bases of the junction unmatched. Germline CDR1 reads GTSNPN; CDR2 reads SVGIG (reference sequence). CDR3 coding DNA: TGTGCCTGGAGAACCTCCTGGACTAGCGGGGTACAAGAGACCCAGTACTTC. Its protein product is CAWRTSWTSGVQETQYF.

The CDR3 coding sequence is TGTGCCAGCAGTTCCCGCTGGGCTAGCGGGGCCTCAGATACGCAGTATTTT. Protein sequence: CASSSRWASGASDTQYF. V usage is TRBV28 and J usage is TRBJ2-3; 9 bases agree with TRBD2. J gave up 4 bases and V 4 bases, and 12 bases lay outside the gene matches. The CDR3 has 17 amino acids. The germline V gene has CDR1 MDHEN and CDR2 SYDVKM. The full variable domain, rest sourced from reference TRBV28 and TRBJ2-3, is DVKVTQSSRYLVKRTGEKVFLECVQDMDHENMFWYRQDPGLGLRLIYFSYDVKMKEKGDIPEGYSVSREKKERFSLILESASTNQTSMYLCASSSRWASGASDTQYFGPGTRLTVL.

This chain joins TRBV7-9 and TRBJ2-3, with 8 positions matching TRBD2. CDR3 length: 18 amino acids. Losses at the gene ends were 5 bases for V and 0 bases for J; bases not matched to a gene: 13. Germline-derived CDR1 and CDR2 are SEHNR and FQNEAQ (reference sequence). CDR3 bases: TGTGCCAGCAGCAACCCCAGGTGGGGCGGGGGGAGCACAGATACGCAGTATTTT. The encoded protein is CASSNPRWGGGSTDTQYF.

The rearrangement joins TRBV5-1 to TRBJ2-3, with a possible D match to TRBD2 (7 bases). Germline V gene sequence: CDR1 SGHRS, CDR2 YFSETQ. The CDR3 is made up of 17 amino acids. V was cut by 2 bases and J by 0 bases, with 16 bases left in between. Here the CDR3 DNA reads TGCGCCAGCAGCTTACCTAAGGGGGGAGGGAGCACAGATACGCAGTATTTT. It is translated as CASSLPKGGGSTDTQYF.

CDR3 nucleotide sequence: TGTGCCAGCAGTTACCCTAACGGTGAGCAGTTCTTC. Protein sequence: CASSYPNGEQFF. This chain connects TRBV6-5 to TRBJ2-1; no clear D gene. CDR1 is MNHEY, CDR2 SVGAGI, per germline. There are 12 residues in the CDR3. Trimming left V 2 bases short and J 9 bases short, with 8 bases between.

The V and J genes are TRBV28 and TRBJ2-7, with TRBD1 matching over 10 bases. Germline CDR1 reads MDHEN; CDR2 reads SYDVKM. This CDR3 is 13 amino acids long. The J segment lost 6 bases and the V segment lost 5 bases, leaving 4 bases of the junction unmatched. The CDR3 loop reads CASSRQGAGEQYF. DNA of the CDR3: TGTGCCAGCAGTAGACAGGGGGCTGGCGAGCAGTACTTC.

J is TRBJ1-4 and V is TRBV7-9; no clear D gene. V lost 1 base, J lost 4 bases, and 10 bases lay in between. The CDR3 runs to 15 residues. Germline V gene sequence: CDR1 SEHNR, CDR2 FQNEAQ (reference sequence). CDR3 protein: CASSLVGAINEKLFF. CDR3 in DNA: TGTGCCAGCAGCTTAGTCGGAGCGATTAATGAAAAACTGTTTTTT.

The chain couples TRBV11-1 to TRBJ2-3; unclear D gene. This CDR3 region has 15 residues. Germline lookup yields CDR1 SGHAT and CDR2 FQDESV (reference sequence). V was cut by 0 bases and J by 4 bases, with 11 bases left in between. The CDR3 sequence: CASSLALPSADTQYF. The CDR3 DNA reads TGTGCCAGCAGCTTAGCACTCCCCAGCGCAGATACGCAGTATTTT.

The J gene is TRBJ2-2, the V gene TRBV5-4; 11 bases agree with TRBD1. CDR1 is SGHNT and CDR2 is YYREEE in the germline V gene (reference sequence). The CDR3 is made up of 17 amino acids. With V trimmed by 4 bases and J by 6 bases, 11 bases remained unmatched. The CDR3 DNA sequence: TGTGCCAGCAGCCCCGAACCGGGACAGGGGGTCTCCGGGGAGCTGTTTTTT. Translated, it gives CASSPEPGQGVSGELFF.

The chain recombines TRBV4-2 with TRBJ1-6, with D perhaps matching TRBD1 (5 bases). With 0 bases removed from V and 9 bases from J, the gap between germline ends came to 15 bases. Germline V gives CDR1 LGHNA, CDR2 YNFKEQ. The CDR3 sequence is 16 residues long. DNA of the CDR3: TGTGCCAGCAGCCAAGACGCGACAGACAGCACTTCACCCCTCCACTTT. This encodes CASSQDATDSTSPLHF.

CDR3 coding DNA: TGTGCCAGCAGCTTGTGGAGCGGGGGGACCTACTCTGGGGCCAACGTCCTGACTTTC. Translated: CASSLWSGGTYSGANVLTF. This sequence joins TRBV5-4 and TRBJ2-6; 9 bases agree with TRBD2. CDR1 is SGHNT, CDR2 YYREEE, per germline (reference sequence). The CDR3 is 19 amino acids. J gave up 0 bases and V 1 base, and 8 bases lay outside the gene matches. Full variable domain (missing parts from reference TRBV5-4 and TRBJ2-6): ETGVTQSPTHLIKTRGQQVTLRCSSQSGHNTVSWYQQALGQGPQFIFQYYREEENGRGNFPPRFSGLQFPNYSSELNVNALELDDSALYLCASSLWSGGTYSGANVLTFGAGSRLTVL.

V and J are TRBV15 and TRBJ1-1, with a tentative D call TRBD1 (5 bases). The V gene lost 5 bases and the J gene lost 1 base, with 11 bases spanning the gap. Germline V CDR1 and CDR2: LNHNV, YYDKDF (reference sequence). This CDR3 is built from 14 residues. The CDR3 DNA sequence: TGTGCCACCAGCGCGAGGAGGGGGAACACTGAAGCTTTCTTT. Translation: CATSARRGNTEAFF. The full variable domain, completed using reference TRBV15 and TRBJ1-1, is DAMVIQNPRYQVTQFGKPVTLSCSQTLNHNVMYWYQQKSSQAPKLLFHYYDKDFNNEADTPDNFQSRRPNTSFCFLDIRSPGLGDTAMYLCATSARRGNTEAFFGQGTRLTVV.

The chain employs TRBV28 and TRBJ2-5; D is ambiguous. The CDR3 spans 15 residues. Germline V gene sequence: CDR1 MDHEN, CDR2 SYDVKM. V lost 2 bases and J lost 2, with 12 bases in between. CDR3 in amino acids: CASSLPLSRQETQYF. The DNA of the CDR3 is TGTGCCAGCAGTTTACCCCTAAGTAGACAAGAGACCCAGTACTTC.

Only a few counts were recorded for this clone. The V call is TRBV6-1, the J call TRBJ1-6; 10 bases agree with TRBD1. CDR3 size: 14 residues. CDR1 is MNHNS, CDR2 SASEGT, per germline. J gave up 13 bases and V 5 bases, and 8 bases lay outside the gene matches. In DNA, the CDR3 is TGTGCCAGCAGTCCCGGGACAGGGGTTGGGCCCCTCCACTTT. It codes for CASSPGTGVGPLHF.

The rearrangement links TRBV28 to TRBJ1-2; D is perhaps TRBD1 (5 bases). Trimming pared 5 bases from V and 2 bases from J, leaving 18 bases between. Germline V gene data show CDR1 as MDHEN and CDR2 as SYDVKM. The CDR3 runs 16 residues. The CDR3 DNA sequence: TGTGCCAGCAGTGGGGGGGGGACCGAGAAAAACTATGGCTACACCTTC. The encoded protein is CASSGGGTEKNYGYTF.

This clone showed up just a few times. Here the CDR3 DNA reads TGCGCCAGCAGCAGACAGGGCGACACTGAAGCTTTCTTT. Translated: CASSRQGDTEAFF. The V gene is TRBV5-1, the J gene TRBJ1-1; 7 bases are a match to TRBD1. CDR3 length equals 13 residues. After removal of 4 bases from V and 3 bases from J, the junction contained 3 bases not matched to a gene. Germline V lookup: CDR1 SGHRS, CDR2 YFSETQ.